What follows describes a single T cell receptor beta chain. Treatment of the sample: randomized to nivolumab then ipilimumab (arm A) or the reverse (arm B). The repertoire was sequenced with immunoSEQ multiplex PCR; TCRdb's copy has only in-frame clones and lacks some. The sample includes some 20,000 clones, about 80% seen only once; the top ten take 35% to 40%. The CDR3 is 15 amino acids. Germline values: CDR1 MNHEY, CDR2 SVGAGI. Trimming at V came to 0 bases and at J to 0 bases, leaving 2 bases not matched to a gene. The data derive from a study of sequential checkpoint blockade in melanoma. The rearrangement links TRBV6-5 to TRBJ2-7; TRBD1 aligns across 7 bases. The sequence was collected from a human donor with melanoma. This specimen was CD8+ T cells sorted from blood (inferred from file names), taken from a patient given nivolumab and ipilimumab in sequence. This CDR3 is CASSYSRDSSYEQYF. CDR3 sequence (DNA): TGTGCCAGCAGTTACTCGAGGGACAGCTCCTACGAGCAGTACTTC.